This T cell receptor (beta chain) appears in the sequencing data of a study of blood T cell repertoires in COVID-19. For the study at large: Donors in the United States, Italy and Spain gave samples during acute or convalescent COVID-19.

Profiling relied on immunoSEQ multiplex PCR, and the TCRdb table lists in-frame clones only, not all of them. This sample has about 130,000 clones, with about 88% found just once. All enrollees were roughly 18 to 89 years old and from approximately 25 US areas. Germline CDR1 is PRHDT and CDR2 is FYEKMQ (reference sequence). V dropped 3 bases and J dropped 1; count of bases not matched to a gene: 2. The CDR3 has 15 residues. This receptor was obtained from a man aged 35 to 55 with acute COVID-19. The material sequenced was PBMCs or T cells enriched from blood (not recorded which). The J gene is TRBJ2-3, the V gene TRBV13, with TRBD2 matching over 9 bases. In nucleotides, the CDR3 is TGTGCCAGCAGCTTGTTAGCGGGGGGCACAGATACGCAGTATTTT. It encodes CASSLLAGGTDTQYF.